These T cell receptor beta chains were read from a single sample in a study of T cell responses to AZD1222 COVID-19 vaccine. Measured with immunoSEQ multiplex PCR; TCRdb has only the in-frame clones, and not every one. Of tens of thousands of clones detected, around 90% appear once; the ten largest clones hold 1.1%. The input for sequencing was peripheral blood, taken 28 days after the second AZD1222 dose. These receptors all stem from an adult who received the AZD1222 COVID-19 vaccine. Both conserved end residues are part of each CDR3. Fields, in order: D gene, clone size, V gene, J gene, CDR3 DNA, CDR3 protein. The D gene is left open where the match is weak. Not all rows give a size; the values are once, few, many and, for expanded clones, a class.

d_gene: TRBD2; abundance: -; v_gene: TRBV29-1; j_gene: TRBJ2-3; CDR3nt: TGCAGCGTTGAAGGCGGGAGGGCCGGGGGGCTAGGCACAGATACGCAGTATTTT; CDR3aa: CSVEGGRAGGLGTDTQYF
d_gene: -; abundance: once; v_gene: TRBV9; j_gene: TRBJ2-1; CDR3nt: TGTGCCAGCAGCGTAGTTGGTAGCTCCTACAATGAGCAGTTCTTC; CDR3aa: CASSVVGSSYNEQFF
d_gene: TRBD1; abundance: -; v_gene: TRBV7-2; j_gene: TRBJ2-7; CDR3nt: TGTGCCAGCAGCTTCGGGACAGGGACCTACGAGCAGTACTTC; CDR3aa: CASSFGTGTYEQYF
d_gene: -; abundance: -; v_gene: TRBV15; j_gene: TRBJ1-5; CDR3nt: TGTGCCACCAGCATGGGACTTTTGGATCAGCCCCAGCATTTT; CDR3aa: CATSMGLLDQPQHF
d_gene: TRBD2; abundance: -; v_gene: TRBV5-5; j_gene: TRBJ2-7; CDR3nt: TGTGCCAGCAGCCCATGGCCGGGGACTAGCGGGACCTACGAGCAGTACTTC; CDR3aa: CASSPWPGTSGTYEQYF
d_gene: TRBD1; abundance: -; v_gene: TRBV7-2; j_gene: TRBJ1-5; CDR3nt: TGTGCCAGCAGCTTAACAGGGGTAGGTCAGCCCCAGCATTTT; CDR3aa: CASSLTGVGQPQHF
d_gene: TRBD2; abundance: -; v_gene: TRBV10-3; j_gene: TRBJ2-2; CDR3nt: TGTGCCATCAGTGACCCGGGACTAGCGACGAACACCGGGGAGCTGTTTTTT; CDR3aa: CAISDPGLATNTGELFF
d_gene: TRBD1; abundance: -; v_gene: TRBV5-1; j_gene: TRBJ2-3; CDR3nt: TGCGCCAGCAGCGACCGGGACAGGGGTGGGACAGATACGCAGTATTTT; CDR3aa: CASSDRDRGGTDTQYF
d_gene: TRBD2; abundance: -; v_gene: TRBV5-8; j_gene: TRBJ2-1; CDR3nt: TGTGCCAGCAGCTTGGGGACTAGCGGGAGAAATGAGCAGTTCTTC; CDR3aa: CASSLGTSGRNEQFF
d_gene: TRBD2; abundance: -; v_gene: TRBV18; j_gene: TRBJ2-7; CDR3nt: TGTGCCAGCTCACCACCAGGGCGGGGGGCCTACGAGCAGTACTTC; CDR3aa: CASSPPGRGAYEQYF
d_gene: TRBD2; abundance: -; v_gene: TRBV5-1; j_gene: TRBJ2-7; CDR3nt: TGCGCCAGCAGCTTGGGAGGGACTAGCGCGATATACGAGCAGTACTTC; CDR3aa: CASSLGGTSAIYEQYF
d_gene: TRBD1; abundance: -; v_gene: TRBV2; j_gene: TRBJ1-1; CDR3nt: TGTGCCAGCAGTCTTGGACAGGGGGCTGAAGCTTTCTTT; CDR3aa: CASSLGQGAEAFF
d_gene: TRBD1; abundance: few; v_gene: TRBV5-6; j_gene: TRBJ1-2; CDR3nt: TGTGCCAGCAGCCCCGGGACAGGGGGTCGTCTTCATGGCTACACCTTC; CDR3aa: CASSPGTGGRLHGYTF
d_gene: -; abundance: -; v_gene: TRBV10-3; j_gene: TRBJ1-6; CDR3nt: TGTGCCATCAGTGAGTCGGGGGGCCCGGGGAATTCACCCCTCCACTTT; CDR3aa: CAISESGGPGNSPLHF
d_gene: -; abundance: -; v_gene: TRBV6-5; j_gene: TRBJ2-3; CDR3nt: TGTGCCGCTGGGCGGCAAGATACGCAGTATTTT; CDR3aa: CAAGRQDTQYF
d_gene: TRBD1; abundance: -; v_gene: TRBV6-5; j_gene: TRBJ2-2; CDR3nt: TGTGCCAGCAGGACAGGGGACACCGGGGAGCTGTTTTTT; CDR3aa: CASRTGDTGELFF
d_gene: TRBD2; abundance: -; v_gene: TRBV6-2/TRBV6-3; j_gene: TRBJ2-7; CDR3nt: TGTGCCAGCAGTAGGGTCCAAGCGGGAGAAATCGAGCAGTACTTC; CDR3aa: CASSRVQAGEIEQYF
d_gene: -; abundance: -; v_gene: TRBV11-2; j_gene: TRBJ2-1; CDR3nt: TGTGCCAGCAGCTTAGCTCCCTCCTACAATGAGCAGTTCTTC; CDR3aa: CASSLAPSYNEQFF
d_gene: TRBD1; abundance: -; v_gene: TRBV14; j_gene: TRBJ2-7; CDR3nt: TGTGCCAGCAGCCGATCACAGGGGCTCTCCTACGAGCAGTACTTC; CDR3aa: CASSRSQGLSYEQYF
d_gene: TRBD2; abundance: -; v_gene: TRBV3-1/TRBV3-2; j_gene: TRBJ2-3; CDR3nt: TGTGCCAGCAGCCAAGGGCGGCTGTGGGGGGGGGATACGCAGTATTTT; CDR3aa: CASSQGRLWGGDTQYF
d_gene: TRBD2; abundance: -; v_gene: TRBV5-6; j_gene: TRBJ2-1; CDR3nt: TGTGCCAGCAGCTGGCGGATCAGCGGGGGTAATGAGCAGTTCTTC; CDR3aa: CASSWRISGGNEQFF
d_gene: TRBD1; abundance: few; v_gene: TRBV19; j_gene: TRBJ1-5; CDR3nt: TGTGCCAGTAGTATAGTCCCTGGACAGGGGGCTCAGCCCCAGCATTTT; CDR3aa: CASSIVPGQGAQPQHF
d_gene: -; abundance: -; v_gene: TRBV12-3/TRBV12-4; j_gene: TRBJ2-1; CDR3nt: TGTGCCAGCAGTATTTACAATGAGCAGTTCTTC; CDR3aa: CASSIYNEQFF
d_gene: -; abundance: once; v_gene: TRBV10-3; j_gene: TRBJ1-5; CDR3nt: TGTGCCATCAGACCTGGGACGGACCTAAATCAGCCCCAGCATTTT; CDR3aa: CAIRPGTDLNQPQHF
d_gene: -; abundance: -; v_gene: TRBV11-2; j_gene: TRBJ2-7; CDR3nt: TGTGCCAGCAGCATCGACACCTTCTACGAGCAGTACTTC; CDR3aa: CASSIDTFYEQYF
d_gene: TRBD2; abundance: -; v_gene: TRBV19; j_gene: TRBJ2-2; CDR3nt: TGTGCCACCGCCGATGGTAGCGGGAATACCGGGGAGCTGTTTTTT; CDR3aa: CATADGSGNTGELFF
d_gene: -; abundance: -; v_gene: TRBV19; j_gene: TRBJ1-5; CDR3nt: TGTGCCAGTAGTATAACGGGTCTCGGCAATCAGCCCCAGCATTTT; CDR3aa: CASSITGLGNQPQHF
d_gene: TRBD1; abundance: -; v_gene: TRBV2; j_gene: TRBJ1-2; CDR3nt: TGTGCCAGCGGCGACAGGGTGCGTTATGGCTACACCTTC; CDR3aa: CASGDRVRYGYTF
d_gene: TRBD2; abundance: -; v_gene: TRBV6-5; j_gene: TRBJ2-7; CDR3nt: TGTGCCAGCAGTACGGGACTAGCGGGAGTAGAGCAGTACTTC; CDR3aa: CASSTGLAGVEQYF
d_gene: -; abundance: -; v_gene: TRBV5-4; j_gene: TRBJ1-1; CDR3nt: TGTGCCAGCAGCTTTGAAAGATTAGGGACTGAAGCTTTCTTT; CDR3aa: CASSFERLGTEAFF
d_gene: -; abundance: few; v_gene: TRBV5-1; j_gene: TRBJ1-4; CDR3nt: TGCGCCAGCAGGGCCGCAGGGGATGAAAAACTGTTTTTT; CDR3aa: CASRAAGDEKLFF